This TCR beta chain comes out of a study of cytomegalovirus exposure and HLA in healthy donors. Deletions cut 7 bases from V and 6 bases from J, with 7 bases between. CDR1 and CDR2 (germline): SGDLS, YYNGEE. The CDR3 covers 10 residues. 13 Jbeta primers and 60 Vbeta primers were used for the PCR. The repertoire was sequenced with immunoSEQ multiplex PCR; TCRdb's copy has only in-frame clones and lacks some. Seen here are around 200,000 clones, over 60% observed once, and the top ten hold 1.5% to 2%. Sequencing was done on a sample of PBMCs. J is TRBJ2-5 and V is TRBV9, with D maybe TRBD2 (5 bases). The TCR comes from a male donor in good health and CMV-seronegative. CDR3 sequence (DNA): TGTGCCAGCGCCGGGAAGACCCAGTACTTC. This translates into CASAGKTQYF.